The 29 T cell receptor beta chains reported below all come from one sample, sequenced in a study of radiation and T cells in renal cell carcinoma. Sample time point: blood 4 weeks post-SBRT, at nephrectomy. As for treatment: 15 Gy SBRT to primary tumor, nephrectomy 4 weeks later. Method: immunoSEQ multiplex PCR; TCRdb's copy keeps in-frame clones and lacks some. The profile shows around 99,000 clones, around 84% of them singletons. This sample comprised blood, obtained from a patient whose treatment included radiotherapy and nephrectomy. These receptors were collected from a man aged 55-75 years with renal cell carcinoma.

The chain has TRBV5-1 and TRBJ1-2; possible D gene TRBD1, 5 bases. Germline V gives CDR1 SGHRS, CDR2 YFSETQ. This CDR3 spans 15 amino acids. V was pared by 2 bases and J by 4 bases, with 15 bases between. DNA for the CDR3: TGCGCCAGCAGCTTTTCAACGGGGGTAGCCTATGGCTACACCTTC. Translating gives CASSFSTGVAYGYTF.

The chain joins TRBV7-2 to TRBJ2-7; D call uncertain. CDR1 is SGHTA and CDR2 is FQGNSA in the germline V gene. The CDR3 runs to 16 residues. V lost 1 base and J lost 0, with 13 bases in between. CDR3 in DNA: TGTGCCAGCAGCTTAGTGGGTGGGTCGCGCTCCTACGAGCAGTACTTC. It is translated as CASSLVGGSRSYEQYF.

The V and J genes are TRBV6-5 and TRBJ2-7; D is ambiguous. Germline CDR1 MNHEY, CDR2 SVGAGI. The CDR3 runs 11 residues. V lost 6 bases and J lost 2, with 5 bases in between. The CDR3 DNA is TGTGCCAGCAGCTCCACCTACGAGCAGTACTTC. Protein sequence: CASSSTYEQYF.

J is TRBJ2-5 and V is TRBV2, with D perhaps TRBD2 (7 bases). Germline CDR1 and CDR2: SNHLY and FYNNEI. Trimming stripped 3 bases from V and 5 bases from J, with 19 bases between. The CDR3 extends over 16 amino acids. The CDR3 coding sequence is TGTGCCAGCAGTGAGGGAGGGGGACACGGGTCGGAGACCCAGTACTTC. This encodes CASSEGGGHGSETQYF.

This clone was recorded a few times. The genes are TRBV6-6 and TRBJ2-7, with D possibly matching TRBD1 (5 bases). Per germline, CDR1 MNHNY and CDR2 SVGAGI (reference sequence). The CDR3 length is 14 residues. V lost 6 bases, J lost 1 base, and 13 bases lay in between. CDR3 in amino acids: CASRNKGSSYEQYF. The CDR3 DNA sequence: TGTGCCAGCAGAAACAAGGGGTCGTCCTACGAGCAGTACTTC.

V usage is TRBV10-3 and J usage is TRBJ2-1; TRBD1 matches at 7 bases. Germline CDR1 reads ENHRY; CDR2 reads SYGVKD. V gave up 4 bases and J gave up 7 bases; unmatched junction bases: 4. The CDR3 has 13 amino acids. The CDR3 is CAISGDSKNEQFF. The CDR3 DNA reads TGTGCCATCAGTGGGGACAGTAAAAATGAGCAGTTCTTC.

This clone was recorded only once. The chain carries TRBV5-6 and TRBJ2-7, with D perhaps TRBD1 (6 bases). The CDR3 sequence is 13 residues long. Germline assignment: CDR1 SGHDT and CDR2 YYEEEE. With 4 bases removed from V and 2 bases from J, the gap between germline ends came to 10 bases. CDR3 loop: CASSRGQTYEQYF. The CDR3, as DNA: TGTGCCAGCAGCCGAGGACAGACCTACGAGCAGTACTTC.

The chain links TRBV11-3 to TRBJ2-7; 9 bases align to TRBD2. The CDR3 sequence is 18 residues long. With 4 bases clipped from V and 4 bases from J, the junction kept 17 bases outside the gene matches. Germline CDR1 is SGHNT and CDR2 is YENEEA. The CDR3 is CASSSIRAGTSRPYEQYF. CDR3 nucleotide sequence: TGTGCCAGCAGCTCCATTAGAGCCGGGACTAGCAGGCCATACGAGCAGTACTTC.

The chain combines TRBV5-4 with TRBJ2-1, with 10 bases identical to TRBD1. V lost 3 bases, J lost 9 bases, and 3 bases stayed unmatched. Germline V lookup: CDR1 SGHNT, CDR2 YYREEE (reference sequence). The CDR3 runs 13 residues. CDR3 loop: CASSYGQGVEQFF. The CDR3 DNA is TGTGCCAGCAGCTACGGACAGGGGGTTGAGCAGTTCTTC. The complete variable domain, with remaining parts taken from reference TRBV5-4 and TRBJ2-1, reads ETGVTQSPTHLIKTRGQQVTLRCSSQSGHNTVSWYQQALGQGPQFIFQYYREEENGRGNFPPRFSGLQFPNYSSELNVNALELDDSALYLCASSYGQGVEQFFGPGTRLTVL.

CDR3 bases: TGCGCCAGCAGCACAGGACAGGAGAATCAGCCCCAGCATTTT. Translation gives CASSTGQENQPQHF. The chain couples TRBV5-1 to TRBJ1-5, with 7 bases identical to TRBD1. J lost 4 bases, V lost 4 bases, and 5 bases had no gene match. Germline CDR1 reads SGHRS; CDR2 reads YFSETQ. This CDR3 has 14 residues.

This rearrangement joins TRBV18 to TRBJ1-4; 8 bases align to TRBD1. Unmatched junction bases numbered 3, after V lost 3 bases and J lost 3 bases. Per germline, CDR1 KGHSH and CDR2 LQKENI. The CDR3 contains 15 residues. The CDR3 DNA follows: TGTGCCAGCTCACCCGCACAGGGGGCTAATGAAAAACTGTTTTTT. Protein: CASSPAQGANEKLFF.

This clone was seen only a few times. The CDR3 is CAISVDTNQPQHF. The CDR3 region has the DNA TGTGCCATCAGTGTGGACACCAATCAGCCCCAGCATTTT. The chain recombines TRBV10-3 with TRBJ1-5; D perhaps matches TRBD1 (5 bases). The CDR3 is 13 residues long. CDR1 and CDR2 from the germline V gene are ENHRY and SYGVKD. Trimming took 4 bases from V and 3 from J, leaving 7 bases between them.

This clone was found a few times. V gene TRBV18 combines with J gene TRBJ2-7; 9 bases are shared with TRBD1. Per germline, CDR1 KGHSH and CDR2 LQKENI. J gave up 4 bases and V 3 bases, and 13 bases lay outside the gene matches. The CDR3 covers 17 residues. The DNA of the CDR3 is TGTGCCAGCTCACCGGGGGTACAGGGGGCAAGAATTTACGAGCAGTACTTC. It codes for CASSPGVQGARIYEQYF.

This clone was seen a single time. The CDR3 DNA reads TGTGCCAGCAGCTTTAATGGGCGACAGGGCACAGATACGCAGTATTTT. This gives the protein CASSFNGRQGTDTQYF. The chain links TRBV7-2 to TRBJ2-3, with TRBD1 as a possible D gene (6 bases). CDR3 length: 16 residues. The ends were cut back, 3 bases at V and 1 base at J, with 14 bases in the middle. Germline values: CDR1 SGHTA, CDR2 FQGNSA.

This clone has only a few counts. The rearrangement links TRBV7-9 to TRBJ1-2; perhaps TRBD1 as D (5 bases). This CDR3 spans 15 amino acids. Deletions cut 0 bases from V and 2 bases from J, with 10 bases between. In germline, CDR1 is SEHNR, CDR2 FQNEAQ (reference sequence). The CDR3 DNA is TGTGCCAGCAGCTTAGCAGCGGGGCACAACTATGGCTACACCTTC. This gives the protein CASSLAAGHNYGYTF.

The chain combines TRBV14 with TRBJ2-7; 8 positions agree with TRBD2. The germline gives CDR1 SGHDN, CDR2 FVKESK. J lost 2 bases, V lost 1 base, and 4 bases had no gene match. The CDR3 is made up of 15 amino acids. CDR3 region: CASSQGLATTYEQYF. The CDR3 bases are TGTGCCAGCAGCCAAGGACTAGCGACGACCTACGAGCAGTACTTC.

The J gene is TRBJ1-4, the V gene TRBV28; D call uncertain. The CDR3 sequence is 15 residues long. Deletions cut 5 bases from V and 10 bases from J, with 20 bases between. Germline loops: CDR1 MDHEN, CDR2 SYDVKM. CDR3 in amino acids: CASSRSGRGSGKLFF. CDR3 bases: TGTGCCAGCAGTCGAAGTGGTCGAGGGTCAGGAAAACTGTTTTTT.

DNA of the CDR3: TGTGCCAGCAGCTTTCGACAGGGCCACCCTCGGGAAAAACTGTTTTTT. It specifies CASSFRQGHPREKLFF. The chain recombines TRBV5-4 with TRBJ1-4; 7 nucleotides agree with TRBD1. Per the germline V gene, CDR1 is SGHNT and CDR2 is YYREEE (reference sequence). V dropped 2 bases and J dropped 8; count of bases not matched to a gene: 12. The CDR3 contains 16 residues.

The chain recombines TRBV29-1 with TRBJ2-1; 8 bases are shared with TRBD2. The CDR3 extends over 12 amino acids. The germline V gene has CDR1 SQVTM and CDR2 ANQGSEA. V dropped 4 bases and J dropped 9; count of bases not matched to a gene: 5. This CDR3 is CSVGLAGGEQFF. The CDR3 DNA is TGCAGCGTTGGTCTAGCGGGCGGTGAGCAGTTCTTC.

This clone was seen at least ten times. The chain links TRBV6-7 to TRBJ2-6; 8 positions match TRBD1. TRBV6-7 is assigned to the ORF class and has an uncertain function. V was pared by 2 bases and J by 0 bases, with 15 bases of the junction left unmatched. There are 21 residues in the CDR3. DNA for the CDR3: TGTGCCAGCAGTTACGTTCGTGGCTCGGACAGGGACCACTCTGGGGCCAACGTCCTGACTTTC. Translating it yields CASSYVRGSDRDHSGANVLTF.

This clone appeared a single time. This chain uses TRBV28 with TRBJ1-2; the match to TRBD1 covers 10 bases. The CDR3 consists of 15 residues. The germline CDR1 and CDR2 sequences are MDHEN and SYDVKM. V was clipped by 5 bases and J by 5 bases; unmatched bases: 8. The DNA of the CDR3 is TGTGCCAGCAGTCTACCCTGGACAGGGGGATATGGCTACACCTTC. It yields the protein CASSLPWTGGYGYTF.

The V and J genes are TRBV27 and TRBJ2-3; D is possibly TRBD2 (6 bases). The CDR3 has 15 amino acids. Germline CDR1 is MNHEY and CDR2 is SMNVEV (reference sequence). Trimming pared 3 bases from V and 1 base from J, leaving 11 bases between. CDR3 nucleotide sequence: TGTGCCAGCAGTTTTCCTCCTAGCGGCACAGATACGCAGTATTTT. Translated: CASSFPPSGTDTQYF.

This clone is judged medium-sized. This chain connects TRBV7-9 to TRBJ1-3; no clear D. Trimming removed 2 bases at V and 2 bases at J, with 10 bases between. This CDR3 contains 15 residues. The germline gives CDR1 SEHNR, CDR2 FQNEAQ (reference sequence). This CDR3 is CASSLHHPPGNTIYF. CDR3 DNA sequence: TGTGCCAGCAGCTTACACCATCCCCCTGGAAACACCATATATTTT.

This chain links TRBV6-5 with TRBJ1-6; TRBD1 is a possible D gene (5 bases). The CDR3 contains 15 residues. Germline V lookup: CDR1 MNHEY, CDR2 SVGAGI. The V gene lost 4 bases and the J gene lost 5 bases, with 12 bases spanning the gap. This CDR3 is CASSFTSRDNSPLHF. The CDR3 region has the DNA TGTGCCAGCAGTTTCACCTCCAGGGATAATTCACCCCTCCACTTT.

The count of this clone is one. V usage is TRBV6-5 and J usage is TRBJ2-1, with 7 bases lining up with TRBD2. The CDR3 covers 15 residues. Germline V gives CDR1 MNHEY, CDR2 SVGAGI. The V gene end was trimmed by 6 bases and the J gene end by 5 bases; junction bases not matched to a gene: 10. For the CDR3, the DNA is TGTGCCAGCAGACGCGGACTAGACCTTGACAATGAGCAGTTCTTC. Residues: CASRRGLDLDNEQFF.

V is TRBV7-2 and J is TRBJ1-6, with a weak D call TRBD1 (6 bases). CDR3 length: 14 residues. Between the trimmed V and J ends, which lost 5 bases and 10 bases, there was a span of 15 bases. Germline V lookup: CDR1 SGHTA, CDR2 FQGNSA. The CDR3 is CASSPGTPRSPLHF. CDR3 DNA: TGTGCCAGCAGCCCGGGGACACCCAGGTCACCCCTCCACTTT.

This clone was seen a handful of times. This sequence joins TRBV28 and TRBJ2-1; D perhaps matches TRBD2 (5 bases). CDR3 length equals 14 residues. CDR1 and CDR2 from the germline V gene are MDHEN and SYDVKM. Trimming cost V 6 bases and J 13 bases, with 22 bases left between them. DNA for the CDR3: TGTGCCAGCAGGTCCCGACTGACTCGAGGGCCTCAGTTCTTC. Translating it yields CASRSRLTRGPQFF. Full variable domain (outside the CDR3, taken from reference TRBV28 and TRBJ2-1): DVKVTQSSRYLVKRTGEKVFLECVQDMDHENMFWYRQDPGLGLRLIYFSYDVKMKEKGDIPEGYSVSREKKERFSLILESASTNQTSMYLCASRSRLTRGPQFFGPGTRLTVL.

V gene TRBV5-1 combines with J gene TRBJ2-3; 7 bases are shared with TRBD2. Losses at the gene ends were 4 bases for V and 3 bases for J; bases not matched to a gene: 5. The CDR3 runs 14 residues. The V gene's germline CDR1 is SGHRS and CDR2 YFSETQ. The CDR3, as DNA: TGCGCCAGCAGCCCGGGACTATGGACAGATACGCAGTATTTT. Encoded protein: CASSPGLWTDTQYF.

The rearrangement joins TRBV11-2 to TRBJ2-1; weak D call: TRBD2 (6 bases). The CDR3 is made up of 15 amino acids. CDR1 and CDR2 from the germline V gene are SGHAT and FQNNGV. The V end lost 5 bases, the J end lost 4 bases, and 15 bases lay between the germline ends. The CDR3 DNA reads TGTGCCAGCAGCACCCACCGGGACTTTTACAATGAGCAGTTCTTC. The encoded protein is CASSTHRDFYNEQFF.